This passage covers 2 T cell receptor beta chains from one sample sequenced in a study of blood T cell repertoires in COVID-19 (dated by TCRdb to the early 2020s). Preparation of the library involved the immunoSEQ multiplex PCR assay. Not all clones reach the TCRdb copy of this immuneACCESS table, which keeps in-frame sequences only. Checked studies attribute under half of the gap to unresolved V genes and leave the rest unexplained. Recorded for this sample are 15,000 to 20,000 clones; roughly nine tenths of them occurred a single time. The ten largest clonotypes hold around half of the sample. The sequencing sample was made of peripheral blood. The receptors stem from a human donor in a cohort sampled during active COVID-19.

This clone was found once. Written as DNA, the CDR3 is TGTGCCAGCTCAATCCGGGACACCAGAGAAGCTTTCTTT. Its protein product is CASSIRDTREAFF. The rearrangement links TRBV18 to TRBJ1-1; maybe TRBD1 (6 bases). The CDR3 totals 13 residues. Trimming took 5 bases from V and 8 from J, leaving 15 bases between them. The V gene's germline CDR1 is KGHSH and CDR2 LQKENI.

A single count supports this clone. The J gene is TRBJ2-1, the V gene TRBV10-3, with D possibly being TRBD2 (7 bases). The length of the CDR3 is 16 residues. Germline loops: CDR1 ENHRY, CDR2 SYGVKD. V dropped 8 bases and J dropped 1 base, with 18 bases sitting between them. The CDR3 region is CAISKGGPGSYNEQFF. The CDR3 DNA is TGTGCCATCTCGAAGGGGGGGCCAGGGTCCTACAATGAGCAGTTCTTC.